These 14 T cell receptor beta chains were sequenced from one sample in a study of human T cells and chemical hapten exposure. TCRdb used MiXCR to reprocess the RACE reads, holding one entry per CDR3 protein. The sample lists tens of thousands of distinct CDR3 sequences; over 7% were seen once. Time point here: healthy volunteer bleed at 6 weeks. Before extraction, the whole blood was not fractionated, and total RNA was taken from it. Sequencing used whole blood. The receptors were sampled from a male donor in good health. Some clones in this sample may be carry-over from other donors' samples.

The chain combines TRBV11-3 with TRBJ1-1, with D possibly TRBD1 on 5 matching bases. The germline V gene encodes CDR1 SGHNT and CDR2 YENEEA. V lost 1 base to trimming and J lost 6 bases, with 15 bases between them. The CDR3 has 15 residues. CDR3 DNA sequence: TGTGCCAGCAGCTTAGGGGGCAGGGAAGGGGCTGAAGCTTTCTTT. As protein: CASSLGGREGAEAFF.

There are a few counts of this clonotype. This chain links TRBV7-9 with TRBJ1-1, with D possibly matching TRBD1 (6 bases). Germline V gives CDR1 SEHNR, CDR2 FQNEAQ (reference sequence). The CDR3 has 15 amino acids. Trimming pared 0 bases from V and 4 bases from J, leaving 12 bases between. Here the CDR3 DNA reads TGTGCCAGCAGCTTAGCGGGGGCGTGGGGCACTGAAGCTTTCTTT. The encoded protein is CASSLAGAWGTEAFF.

The V call is TRBV20-1, the J call TRBJ1-3, with no clear D. V dropped 0 bases and J dropped 1 base, with 10 bases sitting between them. In germline, CDR1 is DFQATT, CDR2 SNEGSKA (reference sequence). The CDR3 extends over 15 amino acids. The CDR3 is CSARDPTGSGNTIYF. The CDR3, as DNA: TGCAGTGCTAGAGATCCGACGGGGTCTGGAAACACCATATATTTT.

Comments on this clonotype: The junction differs from germline at one of its ends, possibly a read error. V is TRBV12-3 or TRBV12-4 and J is TRBJ1-1, with a possible D match to TRBD1 (6 bases). The CDR3 is 15 amino acids. Here the CDR3 DNA reads TGTGCCAGCAGGTTAGGGGGGACGGGGGCCACTGAAGCTTTCTTT. Protein: CASRLGGTGATEAFF.

V usage is TRBV18 and J usage is TRBJ1-1; D uncertain. V dropped 6 bases and J dropped 4 bases, with 15 bases sitting between them. The CDR3 loop spans 14 amino acids. CDR1 KGHSH and CDR2 LQKENI come from the germline V gene. In DNA, the CDR3 is TGTGCCAGCTCGCCGCGGGGTTCCAGCACTGAAGCTTTCTTT. It yields the protein CASSPRGSSTEAFF.

In this sample, this clonotype turned up a few times. The gene calls are TRBV20-1 and TRBJ2-5, with unresolved D. Per the germline V gene, CDR1 is DFQATT and CDR2 is SNEGSKA (reference sequence). The CDR3 length is 10 residues. Trimming removed 6 bases at V and 4 bases at J, with 6 bases between. The chain's CDR3 is CSAWGETQYF. Here the CDR3 DNA reads TGCAGTGCCTGGGGAGAGACCCAGTACTTC.

V is TRBV6-5 and J is TRBJ1-1, with TRBD1 matching 7 bases. Germline V gene sequence: CDR1 MNHEY, CDR2 SVGAGI. The CDR3 runs 16 residues. The ends lost 0 bases at V and 3 bases at J; junction bases unmatched: 7. The DNA of the CDR3 is TGTGCCAGCAGTTACTCGACAGGGATAGTGTACACTGAAGCTTTCTTT. Its translation is CASSYSTGIVYTEAFF.

The chain combines TRBV6-5 with TRBJ2-6; maybe TRBD1 (5 bases). Germline loops: CDR1 MNHEY, CDR2 SVGAGI. With 5 bases removed from V and 0 bases from J, the gap between germline ends came to 11 bases. This CDR3 spans 16 amino acids. The CDR3 reads CASSRQQTSGANVLTF. The CDR3 DNA is TGTGCCAGCAGTCGACAGCAAACCTCTGGGGCCAACGTCCTGACTTTC.

This clonotype was counted only a few times. Here the CDR3 DNA reads TGTGCCAGCAGCTTAGCAGAGGGGGAAGGATCCTACGAGCAGTACTTC. Residues: CASSLAEGEGSYEQYF. The chain is built from TRBV7-6 and TRBJ2-7, with D possibly matching TRBD1 (6 bases). Trimming took 0 bases from V and 1 from J, leaving 13 bases between them. CDR3 length: 16 amino acids. Per germline, CDR1 SGHVS and CDR2 FNYEAQ. Variable domain in full (rest from reference TRBV7-6 and TRBJ2-7): GAGVSQSPRYKVTKRGQDVALRCDPISGHVSLYWYRQALGQGPEFLTYFNYEAQQDKSGLPNDRFSAERPEGSISTLTIQRTEQRDSAMYRCASSLAEGEGSYEQYFGPGTRLTVT.

V gene TRBV5-4 combines with J gene TRBJ1-4, with D uncertain. Germline assignment: CDR1 SGHNT and CDR2 YYREEE (reference sequence). The V end was cut by 0 bases, the J end by 8 bases, with 11 bases between. CDR3 length equals 14 residues. The CDR3 coding sequence is TGTGCCAGCAGCTTGGATCCCCAAGGGGAAAAACTGTTTTTT. Translating gives CASSLDPQGEKLFF.

J is TRBJ1-3 and V is TRBV6-5; D remains unclear. The CDR3 consists of 13 residues. Germline V gives CDR1 MNHEY, CDR2 SVGAGI. Between the trimmed V and J ends, which lost 2 bases and 0 bases, there was a span of 2 bases. This chain's CDR3 is CASSYDSGNTIYF. The CDR3 nucleotides are TGTGCCAGCAGTTACGACTCTGGAAACACCATATATTTT.

The genes are TRBV11-1 and TRBJ2-1, with 10 bases aligning to TRBD1. Germline V gene sequence: CDR1 SGHAT, CDR2 FQDESV (reference sequence). The CDR3 length is 15 residues. The trim removed 4 bases at V and 7 bases at J, leaving 7 bases unmatched. The CDR3 DNA is TGTGCCAGCAGCTCGACAGGGGGCGCAATAAATGAGCAGTTCTTC. Its protein product is CASSSTGGAINEQFF.

This clonotype was picked up many times. The chain is built from TRBV6-2 or TRBV6-3 and TRBJ2-3; 7 positions match TRBD1. J was trimmed by 2 bases and V by 5 bases; bases with no gene match: 4. The germline V gene has CDR1 MNHEY and CDR2 SVGEGT. The CDR3 runs to 14 residues. The CDR3 nucleotides are TGTGCCAGCAGTCCCGGACAGGTCACAGATACGCAGTATTTT. Residues: CASSPGQVTDTQYF.

This clonotype occurred a few times. This chain joins TRBV10-3 and TRBJ1-1; D is uncertain. This CDR3 is 12 amino acids long. Germline CDR1 reads ENHRY; CDR2 reads SYGVKD. V lost 6 bases and J 2 bases, leaving 7 bases between the germline ends. The CDR3 DNA reads TGTGCCATCAGAGGGATCAACACTGAAGCTTTCTTT. It encodes CAIRGINTEAFF.